The 13 T cell receptor beta chains in this list originate from one sample, sequenced in a study of Ad26.COV2.S vaccination and SARS-CoV-2 variants (dated by TCRdb to the early 2020s). The treatment or condition label for this specimen denotes: about 20 received Ad26.COV2.S at low or high dose, single or two shots; roughly 5 received placebo; per-sample allocation not given. For vaccine and placebo recipients, repertoires were sequenced using samples collected on day 63 after the first injection. Libraries were prepared through the immunoSEQ multiplex PCR assay. TCRdb holds this immuneACCESS table with in-frame rearrangements only. Some clones are missing; in checked studies, unresolved V genes explain under half, and the rest has no known cause. The sample has about 250,000 clones on record, roughly 85% of them singletons. The ten largest account for nearly 3% of the sample. This material consisted of peripheral blood, taken in a trial of Ad26.COV2.S vaccine versus placebo. Receptors originate from a person aged 18-65 years who received the Ad26.COV2.S COVID-19 vaccine or a placebo.

The V call is TRBV9, the J call TRBJ1-6; D is unresolved. This CDR3 region has 14 residues. V lost 10 bases, J lost 7 bases, and 18 bases lay in between. Per germline, CDR1 SGDLS and CDR2 YYNGEE. The CDR3 sequence: CASRQALGNSPLHF. CDR3 coding DNA: TGTGCCTCGCGGCAGGCTCTGGGAAATTCACCCCTCCACTTT. Full variable domain (missing parts from reference TRBV9 and TRBJ1-6): DSGVTQTPKHLITATGQRVTLRCSPRSGDLSVYWYQQSLDQGLQFLIQYYNGEERAKGNILERFSAQQFPDLHSELNLSSLELGDSALYFCASRQALGNSPLHFGNGTRLTVT.

The chain employs TRBV18 and TRBJ2-2, with 13 bases aligning to TRBD2. With V trimmed by 4 bases and J by 6 bases, 2 bases remained unmatched. The germline CDR1 and CDR2 sequences are KGHSH and LQKENI. The CDR3 has 15 residues. The chain's CDR3 is CASSRTSGSPGELFF. DNA for the CDR3: TGTGCCAGCTCACGGACTAGCGGGAGTCCCGGGGAGCTGTTTTTT.

This clone has a single count. The genes are TRBV7-9 and TRBJ2-1; D possibly uses TRBD1 or TRBD2 (6 bases each). Germline V CDR1 and CDR2: SEHNR, FQNEAQ (reference sequence). The V end was cut by 5 bases, the J end by 8 bases, with 16 bases between. The CDR3 has 14 amino acids. This CDR3 reads CASSLVAGGDEQFF. CDR3 DNA: TGTGCCAGCAGCCTCGTCGCCGGGGGCGATGAGCAGTTCTTC.

The chain couples TRBV5-6 to TRBJ1-2, with unresolved D. Germline CDR1 is SGHDT and CDR2 is YYEEEE. V was clipped by 1 base and J by 1 base, with 14 bases between them. CDR3 length: 16 amino acids. DNA for the CDR3: TGTGCCAGCAGCTTGAATGAGGTTTGGAGTAACTATGGCTACACCTTC. Its translation: CASSLNEVWSNYGYTF. The whole variable domain, remainder taken from reference TRBV5-6 and TRBJ1-2, is DAGVTQSPTHLIKTRGQQVTLRCSPKSGHDTVSWYQQALGQGPQFIFQYYEEEERQRGNFPDRFSGHQFPNYSSELNVNALLLGDSALYLCASSLNEVWSNYGYTFGSGTRLTVV.

J is TRBJ1-6 and V is TRBV7-9; maybe TRBD1 (6 bases). The CDR3 length is 15 residues. From germline, CDR1 is SEHNR and CDR2 FQNEAQ (reference sequence). Trimming left V 5 bases short and J 6 bases short, with 14 bases between. The CDR3 loop reads CASSLGQGPNSPLHF. CDR3 nucleotide sequence: TGTGCCAGCAGCCTTGGGCAGGGGCCTAATTCACCCCTCCACTTT.

Only a few counts were recorded for this clone. The chain combines TRBV29-1 with TRBJ1-5; 9 bases agree with TRBD1. The ends lost 6 bases at V and 6 bases at J; junction bases unmatched: 6. The germline V gene encodes CDR1 SQVTM and CDR2 ANQGSEA. The CDR3 has 13 residues. The DNA for the CDR3 is TGCAGCGTGGACAGGGGAGACGGTCAGCCCCAGCATTTT. Translating it yields CSVDRGDGQPQHF. Looking up the rest from reference TRBV29-1 and TRBJ1-5 gives the full variable domain: SAVISQKPSRDICQRGTSLTIQCQVDSQVTMMFWYRQQPGQSLTLIATANQGSEATYESGFVIDKFPISRPNLTFSTLTVSNMSPEDSSIYLCSVDRGDGQPQHFGDGTRLSIL.

The chain couples TRBV19 to TRBJ2-3, with 11 positions matching TRBD2. J lost 1 base, V lost 7 bases, and 4 bases had no gene match. CDR1 LNHDA and CDR2 SQIVND come from the germline V gene (reference sequence). CDR3 size: 15 residues. CDR3 sequence reads: CASTPLAGGTDTQYF. The CDR3 DNA reads TGTGCCAGTACTCCACTAGCGGGAGGCACAGATACGCAGTATTTT. Full variable domain (rest looked up from reference TRBV19 and TRBJ2-3): DGGITQSPKYLFRKEGQNVTLSCEQNLNHDAMYWYRQDPGQGLRLIYYSQIVNDFQKGDIAEGYSVSREKKESFPLTVTSAQKNPTAFYLCASTPLAGGTDTQYFGPGTRLTVL.

The chain combines TRBV4-1 with TRBJ2-5, with D perhaps TRBD1 or TRBD2 (5 bases each). Trimming stripped 0 bases from V and 7 bases from J, with 15 bases between. The length of the CDR3 is 15 residues. The germline CDR1 and CDR2 sequences are MGHRA and YSYEKL. The CDR3 reads CASSQDVQVGTTQYF. The CDR3, as DNA: TGCGCCAGCAGCCAAGATGTTCAGGTGGGGACGACCCAGTACTTC.

The chain recombines TRBV7-9 with TRBJ1-4; 8 bases line up with TRBD1. CDR1 is SEHNR, CDR2 FQNEAQ, per germline (reference sequence). J gave up 4 bases and V 8 bases, and 6 bases lay outside the gene matches. The CDR3 extends over 14 amino acids. The CDR3: CASASTGDNEKLFF. CDR3 DNA sequence: TGTGCCAGCGCTTCGACAGGGGATAATGAAAAACTGTTTTTT. The variable domain in full, with the rest retrieved from reference TRBV7-9 and TRBJ1-4, is DTGVSQNPRHKITKRGQNVTFRCDPISEHNRLYWYRQTLGQGPEFLTYFQNEAQLEKSRLLSDRFSAERPKGSFSTLEIQRTEQGDSAMYLCASASTGDNEKLFFGSGTQLSVL.

The chain couples TRBV6-1 to TRBJ2-7; D ambiguous. The germline V gene encodes CDR1 MNHNS and CDR2 SASEGT. V gave up 2 bases and J gave up 2 bases, with 13 bases separating them. The CDR3 is 15 amino acids. The CDR3 sequence: CASSETGEWAYEQYV. The CDR3, as DNA: TGTGCCAGCAGTGAAACCGGTGAGTGGGCCTACGAGCAGTACGTC.

The V call is TRBV9, the J call TRBJ2-4; possible D gene TRBD1, 7 bases. CDR1 is SGDLS, CDR2 YYNGEE, per germline. The ends were cut back, 3 bases at V and 7 bases at J, with 17 bases in the middle. There are 15 residues in the CDR3. CDR3 protein: CASSEAGGWLNIQYF. Written as DNA, the CDR3 is TGTGCCAGCAGCGAGGCAGGGGGGTGGTTGAACATTCAGTACTTC.

The chain recombines TRBV28 with TRBJ1-2, with D possibly matching TRBD1 (6 bases). This CDR3 contains 14 residues. Germline values: CDR1 MDHEN, CDR2 SYDVKM. Trimming stripped 3 bases from V and 2 bases from J, with 10 bases between. CDR3 nucleotides: TGTGCCAGCAGTTTTCAGGGGACCAACTATGGCTACACCTTC. Residues: CASSFQGTNYGYTF.

This clone appeared once. The chain recombines TRBV6-5 with TRBJ1-2, with D perhaps TRBD1 (6 bases). With 7 bases removed from V and 2 bases from J, the gap between germline ends came to 17 bases. CDR1 is MNHEY, CDR2 SVGAGI, per germline. CDR3 length: 15 amino acids. CDR3 in DNA: TGTGCCAGCATCCAGTGGGGGGCGCGGAACTATGGCTACACCTTC. It codes for CASIQWGARNYGYTF.